This paragraph reports one TCR beta chain. Profiled with immunoSEQ multiplex PCR; TCRdb holds only in-frame clones, not every one. The sample records a few hundred thousand clones, around 87% being singletons. The entry originates in a study of blood T cell repertoires in COVID-19. Trimming left V 0 bases short and J 7 bases short, with 13 bases between. Germline V CDR1 and CDR2: SGHDN, FVKESK. The CDR3 is 14 amino acids. This sequence was found in a woman aged 45 to 65 with acute or convalescent COVID-19. Sequencing was carried out using peripheral blood. This chain links TRBV14 with TRBJ2-7; D perhaps matches TRBD1 (6 bases). CDR3 amino acids: CASSQEVRGREQYF. For the CDR3, the DNA is TGTGCCAGCAGCCAAGAAGTCAGGGGCCGGGAGCAGTACTTC.